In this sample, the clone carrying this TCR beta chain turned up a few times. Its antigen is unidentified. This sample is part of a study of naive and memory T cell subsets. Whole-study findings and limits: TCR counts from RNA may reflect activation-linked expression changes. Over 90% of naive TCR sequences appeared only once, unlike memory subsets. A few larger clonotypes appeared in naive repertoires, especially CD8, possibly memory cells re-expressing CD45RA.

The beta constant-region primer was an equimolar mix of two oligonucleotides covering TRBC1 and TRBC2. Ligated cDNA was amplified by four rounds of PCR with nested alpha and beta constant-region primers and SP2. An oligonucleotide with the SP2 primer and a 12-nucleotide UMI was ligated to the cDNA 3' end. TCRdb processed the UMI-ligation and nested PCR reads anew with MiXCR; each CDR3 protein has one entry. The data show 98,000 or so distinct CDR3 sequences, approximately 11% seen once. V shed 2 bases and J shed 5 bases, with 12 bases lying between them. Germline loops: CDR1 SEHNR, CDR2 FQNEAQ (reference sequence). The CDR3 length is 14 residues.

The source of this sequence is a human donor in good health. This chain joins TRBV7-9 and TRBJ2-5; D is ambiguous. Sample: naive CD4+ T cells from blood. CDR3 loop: CASSLLSSSETQYF. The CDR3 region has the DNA TGTGCCAGCAGCTTATTATCCTCAAGCGAGACCCAGTACTTC.